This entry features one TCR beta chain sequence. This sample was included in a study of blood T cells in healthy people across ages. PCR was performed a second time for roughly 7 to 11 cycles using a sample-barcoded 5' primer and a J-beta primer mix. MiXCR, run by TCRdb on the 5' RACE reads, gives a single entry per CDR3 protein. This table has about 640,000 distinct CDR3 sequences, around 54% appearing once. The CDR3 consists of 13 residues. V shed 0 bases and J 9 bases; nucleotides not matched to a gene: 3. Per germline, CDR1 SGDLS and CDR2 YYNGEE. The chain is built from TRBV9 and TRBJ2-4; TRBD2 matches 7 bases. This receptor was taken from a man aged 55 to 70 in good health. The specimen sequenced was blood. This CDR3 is CASSVDGGGIQYF. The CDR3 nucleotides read TGTGCCAGCAGCGTAGATGGGGGGGGCATTCAGTACTTC.